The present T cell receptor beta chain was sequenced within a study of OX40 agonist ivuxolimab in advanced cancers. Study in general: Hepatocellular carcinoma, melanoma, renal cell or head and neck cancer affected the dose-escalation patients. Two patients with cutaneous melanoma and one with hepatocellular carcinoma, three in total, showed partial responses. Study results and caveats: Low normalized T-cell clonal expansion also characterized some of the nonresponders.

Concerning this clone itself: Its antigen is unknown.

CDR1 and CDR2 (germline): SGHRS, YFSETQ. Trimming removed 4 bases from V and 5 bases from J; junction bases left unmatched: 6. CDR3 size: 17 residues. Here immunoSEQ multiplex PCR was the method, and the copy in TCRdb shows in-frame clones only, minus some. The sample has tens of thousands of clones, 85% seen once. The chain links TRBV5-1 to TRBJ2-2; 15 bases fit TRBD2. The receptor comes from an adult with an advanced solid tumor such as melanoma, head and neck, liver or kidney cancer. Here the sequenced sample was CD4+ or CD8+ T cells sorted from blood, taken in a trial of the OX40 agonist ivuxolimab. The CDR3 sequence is CASSPGLAGGRTGELFF. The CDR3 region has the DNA TGCGCCAGCAGCCCGGGACTAGCGGGAGGCCGAACCGGGGAGCTGTTTTTT.